These 18 T cell receptor beta chains originate from one sample sequenced in a study of CD8 T cells in ankylosing spondylitis. Study-wide points: Seemingly characteristic of ankylosing spondylitis blood was a TCR beta motif consisting of about 8 highly homologous variants.

Their specific antigens are unknown. TCRdb reanalysed the 5' RACE reads using MiXCR and keeps one entry per CDR3 protein. The sample consists of some 220,000 distinct CDR3 sequences, roughly 6.6% of them appearing once. Sequencing input: blood, either unsorted or a sorted T cell fraction (not recorded which). These receptors all come from a male donor with ankylosing spondylitis.

This clonotype has a count of ten or more. The rearrangement uses TRBV27 and TRBJ2-1, with TRBD2 matching over 13 bases. J gave up 12 bases and V 3 bases, and 14 bases lay outside the gene matches. Germline V CDR1 and CDR2: MNHEY, SMNVEV (reference sequence). The CDR3 runs to 17 residues. The CDR3 region is CASSFSKGLAGPSGQFF. In DNA, the CDR3 is TGTGCCAGCAGTTTCAGTAAGGGACTAGCGGGGCCTAGCGGGCAGTTCTTC.

The chain is built from TRBV15 and TRBJ2-2; D is unclear. Trimming shortened V by 0 bases and J by 1 base, and 6 bases separated the two germline ends. The length of the CDR3 is 15 residues. CDR1 LNHNV and CDR2 YYDKDF come from the germline V gene (reference sequence). The CDR3 here is CATSRDLGNTGELFF. The DNA of the CDR3 is TGTGCCACCAGCAGAGATCTGGGGAACACCGGGGAGCTGTTTTTT.

This clonotype has ten or more counts. The junction and the germline gene differ at one end; a read error may be behind it. The V gene is TRBV9, the J gene TRBJ2-1, with 7 bases aligning to TRBD2. This CDR3 has 16 residues. Germline-derived CDR1 and CDR2 are SGDLS and YYNGEE. The CDR3: CASTVMGGVPYNEQFF. For the CDR3, the DNA is TGTGCCAGCACCGTAATGGGGGGGGTCCCCTACAATGAGCAGTTCTTC.

This clonotype was seen repeatedly, ten times or more. The chain combines TRBV7-9 with TRBJ1-1, with 10 bases aligning to TRBD1. The CDR3 totals 15 residues. Germline V lookup: CDR1 SEHNR, CDR2 FQNEAQ (reference sequence). The trim removed 5 bases at V and 5 bases at J, leaving 8 bases unmatched. CDR3 in amino acids: CASSHRRDRGTEAFF. The DNA for the CDR3 is TGTGCCAGCAGCCATCGCCGGGACAGGGGTACTGAAGCTTTCTTT.

This clonotype was recorded at least ten times. The V gene is TRBV29-1, the J gene TRBJ1-1; weak D call: TRBD1 (5 bases). Germline CDR1 and CDR2: SQVTM and ANQGSEA. The CDR3 consists of 13 residues. Trimming took 3 bases from V and 1 from J, leaving 9 bases between them. CDR3 protein: CSVDGHKNTEAFF. CDR3 nucleotide sequence: TGCAGCGTTGACGGACATAAGAACACTGAAGCTTTCTTT. Variable domain in full (rest from reference TRBV29-1 and TRBJ1-1): SAVISQKPSRDICQRGTSLTIQCQVDSQVTMMFWYRQQPGQSLTLIATANQGSEATYESGFVIDKFPISRPNLTFSTLTVSNMSPEDSSIYLCSVDGHKNTEAFFGQGTRLTVV.

To note about this clonotype: The CDR3 end shows no conserved phenylalanine or tryptophan, and so a read error is likely. CDR3 region: CATSRDPAGVTGEQYY. In nucleotides, the CDR3 is TGTGCCACCAGCAGAGATCCAGCGGGAGTCACTGGCGAGCAGTACTAC. The rearrangement links TRBV15 to TRBJ2-7; 8 nucleotides align to TRBD2. Germline-derived CDR1 and CDR2 are LNHNV and YYDKDF (reference sequence). Germline trimming cut 0 bases from V and 6 bases from J; bases unmatched to any gene: 10. This CDR3 comprises 16 residues.

This clonotype was seen ten or more times. The chain has TRBV27 and TRBJ1-4; 7 bases line up with TRBD1. The junction had 7 bases not matched to a gene; V was cut back by 5 bases and J by 7 bases. Germline values: CDR1 MNHEY, CDR2 SMNVEV (reference sequence). The CDR3 sequence is 14 residues long. The chain's CDR3 is CASSETGLGEKLFF. CDR3 nucleotide sequence: TGTGCCAGCAGTGAGACAGGGCTAGGTGAAAAACTGTTTTTT.

This clonotype was counted only a few times. The gene calls are TRBV9 and TRBJ2-2; D may be TRBD2 (6 bases). There are 16 residues in the CDR3. V lost 0 bases, J lost 6 bases, and 15 bases lay in between. From germline, CDR1 is SGDLS and CDR2 YYNGEE. The DNA of the CDR3 is TGTGCCAGCAGCGTAGCTGGCAGACTAGGATCCGGGGAGCTGTTTTTT. Its translation: CASSVAGRLGSGELFF.

This clonotype has at least ten counts. The chain carries TRBV4-3 and TRBJ2-5; D is perhaps TRBD1 or TRBD2 (5 bases each). From germline, CDR1 is LGHNA and CDR2 YSLEER. This CDR3 contains 16 residues. The V and J ends lost 1 base and 4 bases respectively, with 16 bases between them. As DNA, the CDR3 is TGCGCCAGCAGCCAAGGGGCTTGGGGGTTCGTAGAGACCCAGTACTTC. This sequence encodes CASSQGAWGFVETQYF.

The table lists this clonotype with many counts. The chain recombines TRBV6-1 with TRBJ1-1; no reliable D call. V was shortened by 5 bases and J by 5 bases, with 18 bases between the two germline ends. CDR1 and CDR2 from the germline V gene are MNHNS and SASEGT. The CDR3 sequence is 15 residues long. The CDR3 here is CASSPNYLFGTEAFF. CDR3 bases: TGTGCCAGCAGTCCGAATTACCTGTTTGGGACTGAAGCTTTCTTT.

The CDR3 DNA is TGCGCCAGCAGCCAAGCTAAGGGAGTTCCTACCTACAATGAGCAGTTCTTC. It yields the protein CASSQAKGVPTYNEQFF. This chain links TRBV4-3 with TRBJ2-1; possible D gene TRBD2, 5 bases. Trimming stripped 1 base from V and 2 bases from J, with 15 bases between. The CDR3 has 17 residues. Looked up from germline, CDR1 is LGHNA and CDR2 is YSLEER.

This chain links TRBV7-6 with TRBJ1-2; D is uncertain. The CDR3 is made up of 15 amino acids. Germline V gives CDR1 SGHVS, CDR2 FNYEAQ. Trimming pared 8 bases from V and 5 bases from J, leaving 21 bases between. The CDR3 DNA sequence: TGTGCCAGCGGACCCCCCCCGGACGATCGGTATGGCTACACCTTC. Its translation: CASGPPPDDRYGYTF.

In its sample, this clonotype was seen many times. This chain uses TRBV9 with TRBJ1-1; D ambiguous. The CDR3 runs 15 residues. Germline-derived CDR1 and CDR2 are SGDLS and YYNGEE. V was shortened by 0 bases and J by 2 bases, with 11 bases between the two germline ends. The CDR3 sequence is CASSVGTALNTEAFF. CDR3 DNA sequence: TGTGCCAGCAGCGTAGGTACGGCACTTAACACTGAAGCTTTCTTT.

This clonotype was counted ten times or more. The V gene is TRBV10-3, the J gene TRBJ2-7; unclear D gene. Germline V gene lookup returns CDR1 ENHRY and CDR2 SYGVKD. Trimming left V 2 bases short and J 4 bases short, with 9 bases between. The CDR3 spans 13 residues. CDR3 in DNA: TGTGCCATCAGTGAGGGGCACGCTTACGAGCAGTACTTC. Amino acids: CAISEGHAYEQYF.

The V gene is TRBV29-1, the J gene TRBJ2-3; 7 bases map to TRBD2. V trimming: 2 bases; J trimming: 6 bases; junction bases outside the gene matches: 8. The CDR3 length is 14 residues. Germline V CDR1 and CDR2: SQVTM, ANQGSEA. CDR3 residues: CSVEHPRREDTQYF. The CDR3 bases are TGCAGCGTTGAACATCCCCGGCGGGAGGATACGCAGTATTTT.

This clonotype was counted many times. The chain joins TRBV4-2 to TRBJ2-3; possibly TRBD1 for D (5 bases). V was trimmed by 0 bases and J by 5 bases, leaving 15 bases between them. The germline V gene encodes CDR1 LGHNA and CDR2 YNFKEQ. The CDR3 is 16 residues long. Written as DNA, the CDR3 is TGTGCCAGCAGCCAAGAGAGCGCCAGGGTAGGAGATACGCAGTATTTT. Its translation: CASSQESARVGDTQYF.

This clonotype was observed a handful of times. The chain is built from TRBV29-1 and TRBJ2-3, with 8 bases fitting TRBD2. V trimming: 6 bases; J trimming: 1 base; junction bases outside the gene matches: 9. Germline lookup yields CDR1 SQVTM and CDR2 ANQGSEA. The CDR3 contains 15 residues. CDR3: CSVAGGGLRTDTQYF. The CDR3 nucleotides are TGCAGCGTCGCGGGGGGAGGGCTCCGCACAGATACGCAGTATTTT.

This clonotype has ten or more counts. V and J are TRBV6-1 and TRBJ1-2, with D hard to call. The length of the CDR3 is 15 residues. Germline CDR1 and CDR2: MNHNS and SASEGT. Trimming took 5 bases from V and 10 from J, leaving 23 bases between them. CDR3 bases: TGTGCCAGCAGTCTGCCACCATCCTCTATGAGATCCTACACCTTC. Its protein is CASSLPPSSMRSYTF.